This T cell receptor beta chain is drawn from a study of blood T cell repertoires in COVID-19. Overall study: Collection of acute and convalescent COVID-19 samples took place in the United States, Italy and Spain.

Clones were read by immunoSEQ multiplex PCR, and TCRdb kept only the in-frame ones, dropping some. The table records approximately 200,000 clones, 65% to 90% of them present only once. This CDR3 spans 14 amino acids. V dropped 1 base and J dropped 9 bases, with 13 bases sitting between them. Germline-derived CDR1 and CDR2 are SGHTA and FQGTGA. Sequencing used peripheral blood. V gene TRBV7-3 combines with J gene TRBJ2-1; a weak D match, TRBD2 (6 bases). The TCR originated in a woman aged 45-65 years with acute or convalescent COVID-19. The CDR3 DNA reads as TGTGCCAGCAGCTTAATGAGTGTCGGGGGTGAGCAGTTCTTC. Translated, it gives CASSLMSVGGEQFF.